A single sample gave rise to the 21 T cell receptor beta chains below, sequenced in a study of blood T cell repertoires in COVID-19. Sequencing was performed with immunoSEQ multiplex PCR; in TCRdb, only in-frame clones are kept and a portion is missing. The table shows 200,000 or so clones, with more than 75% occurring only once. Source material: PBMCs or T cells enriched from blood (not recorded which). The receptors shown here come from a man aged 25 to 45 in a cohort exposed to, infected with or recovered from COVID-19 (not recorded which).

The chain recombines TRBV5-8 with TRBJ1-4, with D possibly being TRBD1 (5 bases). CDR3 length equals 15 residues. Trimming pared 1 base from V and 0 bases from J, leaving 7 bases between. The germline V gene has CDR1 SGHTS and CDR2 YDEGEE. The CDR3 nucleotides are TGTGCCAGCAGCTTGTCGGGGGCAACTAATGAAAAACTGTTTTTT. It specifies CASSLSGATNEKLFF.

V and J are TRBV7-9 and TRBJ2-1; D is possibly TRBD1 (9 bases). The V gene's germline CDR1 is SEHNR and CDR2 FQNEAQ (reference sequence). V was trimmed by 6 bases and J by 10 bases, leaving 16 bases between them. CDR3 length: 13 amino acids. The CDR3 nucleotides are TGTGCCAGCAGTATAGCGGGGACAGGGGAGCAGTTCTTC. It is translated as CASSIAGTGEQFF.

The chain employs TRBV28 and TRBJ1-2; D possibly corresponds to TRBD1 (5 bases). CDR3 length: 12 residues. CDR1 and CDR2 from the germline V gene are MDHEN and SYDVKM. Trimming removed 6 bases at V and 4 bases at J, with 9 bases between. The CDR3 protein is CASSPDSYGYTF. The CDR3, as DNA: TGTGCCAGCAGCCCAGACAGCTATGGCTACACCTTC.

The chain uses TRBV14 and TRBJ2-2; D uncertain. Germline CDR1 is SGHDN and CDR2 is FVKESK. V lost 0 bases to trimming and J lost 6 bases, with 11 bases between them. This CDR3 spans 15 amino acids. This CDR3 is CASSQDRPPAGELFF. In DNA form, the CDR3 reads TGTGCCAGCAGCCAAGACAGGCCCCCAGCCGGGGAGCTGTTTTTT.

This clone was picked up one time. The chain recombines TRBV28 with TRBJ1-5, with TRBD1 matching over 7 bases. V shed 4 bases and J 4 bases; nucleotides not matched to a gene: 7. The germline CDR1 and CDR2 sequences are MDHEN and SYDVKM. This CDR3 comprises 15 residues. The CDR3 bases are TGTGCCAGCAGTTATACTGGGACAGCAAATCAGCCCCAGCATTTT. Residues: CASSYTGTANQPQHF.

The chain is built from TRBV7-2 and TRBJ2-7; D call uncertain. CDR1 SGHTA and CDR2 FQGNSA come from the germline V gene. V shed 5 bases and J shed 4 bases, with 9 bases lying between them. The CDR3 is 12 residues long. The CDR3 protein is CASSVTPYEQYF. The CDR3 nucleotides read TGTGCCAGCAGCGTCACACCTTACGAGCAGTACTTC.

The chain recombines TRBV7-3 with TRBJ2-1, with 13 bases fitting TRBD2. V shed 4 bases and J 8 bases; nucleotides not matched to a gene: 11. CDR1 is SGHTA, CDR2 FQGTGA, per germline. This CDR3 is built from 17 residues. CDR3: CASSSRPLAGGPDEQFF. DNA of the CDR3: TGTGCCAGCAGCTCCCGCCCACTAGCGGGAGGGCCCGATGAGCAGTTCTTC.

CDR3 protein: CASSFGTGYTDTQYF. The CDR3 nucleotides read TGTGCCAGCAGCTTTGGGACAGGGTACACAGATACGCAGTATTTT. The rearrangement links TRBV7-3 to TRBJ2-3, with 9 bases fitting TRBD1. Trimming removed 3 bases from V and 2 bases from J; junction bases left unmatched: 3. Germline-derived CDR1 and CDR2 are SGHTA and FQGTGA. CDR3 length: 15 amino acids.

CDR3 nucleotides: TGTGCCAGCAGTTTAGCTAAGGAGTTTGAAGCTTTCTTT. This sequence encodes CASSLAKEFEAFF. The rearrangement uses TRBV27 and TRBJ1-1; D is ambiguous. Trimming took off 2 bases at V and 7 bases at J, with 11 bases between the two ends. The CDR3 totals 13 residues. Germline V gene lookup returns CDR1 MNHEY and CDR2 SMNVEV (reference sequence).

CDR3 sequence (DNA): TGTGCCAGCCCCCAGGGGGGATTTAATGAAAAACTGTTTTTT. It codes for CASPQGGFNEKLFF. The genes are TRBV27 and TRBJ1-4; 7 nucleotides align to TRBD1. The CDR3 is 14 residues long. V shed 8 bases and J 4 bases; nucleotides not matched to a gene: 7. Germline assignment: CDR1 MNHEY and CDR2 SMNVEV (reference sequence). The variable domain in full, completed from reference TRBV27 and TRBJ1-4, reads EAQVTQNPRYLITVTGKKLTVTCSQNMNHEYMSWYRQDPGLGLRQIYYSMNVEVTDKGDVPEGYKVSRKEKRNFPLILESPSPNQTSLYFCASPQGGFNEKLFFGSGTQLSVL.

The genes are TRBV5-8 and TRBJ1-1; 7 nucleotides agree with TRBD1. The length of the CDR3 is 12 residues. Trimming cost V 4 bases and J 11 bases; bases outside gene matches: 8. In germline, CDR1 is SGHTS, CDR2 YDEGEE. CDR3 sequence: CASSPGQVLAFF. For the CDR3, the DNA is TGTGCCAGCAGCCCCGGACAGGTCTTGGCTTTCTTT.

V usage is TRBV5-1 and J usage is TRBJ2-3; 10 bases are a match to TRBD2. CDR1 and CDR2 (germline): SGHRS, YFSETQ. With V trimmed by 6 bases and J by 0 bases, 4 bases remained unmatched. The CDR3 is 15 amino acids. The CDR3 here is CASKAGGPSTDTQYF. CDR3 DNA: TGCGCCAGCAAAGCGGGAGGGCCTAGCACAGATACGCAGTATTTT. Combining the CDR3 with reference TRBV5-1 and TRBJ2-3 gives the whole variable domain KAGVTQTPRYLIKTRGQQVTLSCSPISGHRSVSWYQQTPGQGLQFLFEYFSETQRNKGNFPGRFSGRQFSNSRSEMNVSTLELGDSALYLCASKAGGPSTDTQYFGPGTRLTVL.

This chain joins TRBV5-1 and TRBJ2-7, with 7 bases that match TRBD1. Germline values: CDR1 SGHRS, CDR2 YFSETQ. The CDR3 runs to 15 residues. The J segment lost 3 bases and the V segment lost 4 bases, leaving 10 bases of the junction unmatched. Here the CDR3 DNA reads TGCGCCAGCAGCGGAAACGACAGGGTCTACTACGAGCAGTACTTC. Protein product: CASSGNDRVYYEQYF.

The chain uses TRBV28 and TRBJ1-2; 8 bases fit TRBD1. The germline V gene has CDR1 MDHEN and CDR2 SYDVKM. The CDR3 contains 12 residues. J was trimmed by 2 bases and V by 10 bases; bases with no gene match: 3. CDR3 sequence reads: CAIRDRNYGYTF. CDR3 sequence (DNA): TGTGCCATTAGGGACAGGAACTATGGCTACACCTTC.

This clone appeared once. This rearrangement joins TRBV5-1 to TRBJ2-1; 12 bases match TRBD2. Germline V gene lookup returns CDR1 SGHRS and CDR2 YFSETQ. This CDR3 spans 17 amino acids. The trim removed 0 bases at V and 2 bases at J, leaving 3 bases unmatched. The CDR3 spells CASSLGGLAGTYNEQFF. In DNA form, the CDR3 reads TGCGCCAGCAGCTTGGGGGGACTAGCGGGCACCTACAATGAGCAGTTCTTC. Full variable domain (missing parts from reference TRBV5-1 and TRBJ2-1): KAGVTQTPRYLIKTRGQQVTLSCSPISGHRSVSWYQQTPGQGLQFLFEYFSETQRNKGNFPGRFSGRQFSNSRSEMNVSTLELGDSALYLCASSLGGLAGTYNEQFFGPGTRLTVL.

The gene calls are TRBV5-5 and TRBJ2-3, with a tentative D call TRBD2 (6 bases). Looked up from germline, CDR1 is SGHKS and CDR2 is YYEKEE (reference sequence). The length of the CDR3 is 15 residues. With 1 base removed from V and 0 bases from J, the gap between germline ends came to 9 bases. The CDR3 DNA follows: TGTGCCAGCAGCTTGACGGGACTTAGCACAGATACGCAGTATTTT. Translated, it gives CASSLTGLSTDTQYF. Complete variable domain (other parts from reference TRBV5-5 and TRBJ2-3): DAGVTQSPTHLIKTRGQQVTLRCSPISGHKSVSWYQQVLGQGPQFIFQYYEKEERGRGNFPDRFSARQFPNYSSELNVNALLLGDSALYLCASSLTGLSTDTQYFGPGTRLTVL.

This sequence joins TRBV24-1 and TRBJ2-5, with D uncertain. The CDR3 spans 12 residues. Trimming stripped 6 bases from V and 3 bases from J, with 7 bases between. Looked up from germline, CDR1 is KGHDR and CDR2 is SFDVKD. The CDR3 region has the DNA TGTGCCACCAGTCGTCAGGAAGAGACCCAGTACTTC. Protein: CATSRQEETQYF.

The CDR3 reads CASSVGRQVGTEAFF. CDR3 nucleotides: TGTGCCAGCAGCGTAGGAAGGCAGGTTGGCACTGAAGCTTTCTTT. The rearrangement joins TRBV9 to TRBJ1-1; the D is unclear. CDR3 length: 15 amino acids. CDR1 is SGDLS, CDR2 YYNGEE, per germline. V was cut by 0 bases and J by 4 bases, with 13 bases left in between. Supplemented by reference TRBV9 and TRBJ1-1, the full variable domain reads DSGVTQTPKHLITATGQRVTLRCSPRSGDLSVYWYQQSLDQGLQFLIQYYNGEERAKGNILERFSAQQFPDLHSELNLSSLELGDSALYFCASSVGRQVGTEAFFGQGTRLTVV.

This chain joins TRBV6-5 and TRBJ1-3, with D unresolved. The CDR3 runs 15 residues. Germline V gene data show CDR1 as MNHEY and CDR2 as SVGAGI. V dropped 4 bases and J dropped 0 bases, with 10 bases sitting between them. CDR3 sequence: CASSFRGISGNTIYF. In DNA form, the CDR3 reads TGTGCCAGCAGTTTCCGGGGAATCTCTGGAAACACCATATATTTT.

This chain uses TRBV15 with TRBJ1-3; TRBD1 matches 7 bases. Trimming removed 3 bases from V and 0 bases from J; junction bases left unmatched: 11. CDR3 length: 18 residues. CDR1 LNHNV and CDR2 YYDKDF come from the germline V gene (reference sequence). The CDR3 DNA is TGTGCCACCAGCAGGACCCCGGGACAGACGAGCTCTGGAAACACCATATATTTT. Its translation: CATSRTPGQTSSGNTIYF.

This chain uses TRBV11-2 with TRBJ2-5, with TRBD1 matching 9 bases. This CDR3 region has 17 residues. J gave up 1 base and V 2 bases, and 8 bases lay outside the gene matches. The germline V gene encodes CDR1 SGHAT and CDR2 FQNNGV. This chain's CDR3 is CASSLSRQTGGQETQYF. For the CDR3, the DNA is TGTGCCAGCAGCTTATCCCGACAGACAGGGGGCCAAGAGACCCAGTACTTC.